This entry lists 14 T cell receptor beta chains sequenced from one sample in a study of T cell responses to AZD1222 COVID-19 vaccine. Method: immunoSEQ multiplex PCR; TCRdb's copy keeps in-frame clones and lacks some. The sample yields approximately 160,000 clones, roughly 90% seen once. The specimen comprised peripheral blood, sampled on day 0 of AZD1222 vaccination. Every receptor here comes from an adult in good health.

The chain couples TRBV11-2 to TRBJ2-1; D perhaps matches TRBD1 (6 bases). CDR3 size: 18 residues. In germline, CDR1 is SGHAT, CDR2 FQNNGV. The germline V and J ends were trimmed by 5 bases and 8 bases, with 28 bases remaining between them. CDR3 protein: CASSLRLNRESRKDEQFF. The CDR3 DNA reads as TGTGCCAGCAGCCTACGACTGAACAGGGAATCCAGAAAGGATGAGCAGTTCTTC.

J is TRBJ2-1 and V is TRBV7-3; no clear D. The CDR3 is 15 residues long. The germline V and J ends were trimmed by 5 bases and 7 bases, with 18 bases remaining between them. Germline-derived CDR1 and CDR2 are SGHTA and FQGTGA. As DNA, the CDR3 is TGTGCCAGCAGCCCTTCGCCCTTCATTAGGAATGAGCAGTTCTTC. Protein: CASSPSPFIRNEQFF.

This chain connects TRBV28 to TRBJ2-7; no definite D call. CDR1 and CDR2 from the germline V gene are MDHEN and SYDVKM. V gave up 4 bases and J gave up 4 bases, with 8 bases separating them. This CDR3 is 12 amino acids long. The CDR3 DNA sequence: TGTGCCAGCAGTTCAGGCAGGTACGAGCAGTACTTC. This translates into CASSSGRYEQYF.

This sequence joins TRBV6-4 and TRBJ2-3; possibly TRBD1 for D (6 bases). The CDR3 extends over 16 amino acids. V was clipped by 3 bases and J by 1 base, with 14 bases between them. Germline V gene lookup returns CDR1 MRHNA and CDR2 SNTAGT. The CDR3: CASSERVAGGTDTQYF. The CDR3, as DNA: TGTGCCAGCAGTGAAAGGGTGGCAGGGGGCACAGATACGCAGTATTTT.

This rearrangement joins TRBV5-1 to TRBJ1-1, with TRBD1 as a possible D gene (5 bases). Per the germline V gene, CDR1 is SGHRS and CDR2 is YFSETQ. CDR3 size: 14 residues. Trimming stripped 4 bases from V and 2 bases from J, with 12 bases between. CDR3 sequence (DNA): TGCGCCAGCAGCGCCCAGGGCTTCAACACTGAAGCTTTCTTT. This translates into CASSAQGFNTEAFF.

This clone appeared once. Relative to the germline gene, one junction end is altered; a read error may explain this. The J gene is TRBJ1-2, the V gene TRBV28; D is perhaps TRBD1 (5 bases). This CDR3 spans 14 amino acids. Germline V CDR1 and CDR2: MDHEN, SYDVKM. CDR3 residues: CAGSLEDTNYGYTF. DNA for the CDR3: TGTGCCGGCAGTTTGGAGGACACCAACTATGGCTACACCTTC.

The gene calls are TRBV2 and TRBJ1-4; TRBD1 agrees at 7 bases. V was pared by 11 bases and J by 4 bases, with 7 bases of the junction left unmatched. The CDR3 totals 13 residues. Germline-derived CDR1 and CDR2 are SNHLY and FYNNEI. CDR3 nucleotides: TGTGCCGGGTTGGGACAGAGTAATGAAAAACTGTTTTTT. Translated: CAGLGQSNEKLFF.

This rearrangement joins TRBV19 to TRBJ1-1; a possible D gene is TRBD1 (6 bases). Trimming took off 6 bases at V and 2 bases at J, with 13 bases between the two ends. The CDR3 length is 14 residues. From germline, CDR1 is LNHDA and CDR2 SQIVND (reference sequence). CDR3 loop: CASSATGGNTEAFF. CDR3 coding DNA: TGTGCCAGTAGCGCGACGGGGGGCAACACTGAAGCTTTCTTT.

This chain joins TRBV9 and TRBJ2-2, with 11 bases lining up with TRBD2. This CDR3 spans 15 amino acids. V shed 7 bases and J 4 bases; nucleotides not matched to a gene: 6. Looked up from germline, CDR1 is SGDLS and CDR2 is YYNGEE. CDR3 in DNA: TGTGCCAGCGCAGGGACTAGCGGATTCACCGGGGAGCTGTTTTTT. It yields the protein CASAGTSGFTGELFF.

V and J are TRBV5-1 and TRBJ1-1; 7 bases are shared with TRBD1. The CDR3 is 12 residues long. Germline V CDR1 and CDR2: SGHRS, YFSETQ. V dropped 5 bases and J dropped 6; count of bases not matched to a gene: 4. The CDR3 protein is CASRLGQAEAFF. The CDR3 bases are TGCGCCAGCAGGCTCGGACAGGCTGAAGCTTTCTTT.

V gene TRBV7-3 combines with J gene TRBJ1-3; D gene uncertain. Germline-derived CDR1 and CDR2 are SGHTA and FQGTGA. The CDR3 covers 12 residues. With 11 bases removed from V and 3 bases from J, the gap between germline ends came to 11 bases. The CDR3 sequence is CASKELGNTIYF. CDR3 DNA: TGTGCCTCCAAGGAACTTGGAAACACCATATATTTT.

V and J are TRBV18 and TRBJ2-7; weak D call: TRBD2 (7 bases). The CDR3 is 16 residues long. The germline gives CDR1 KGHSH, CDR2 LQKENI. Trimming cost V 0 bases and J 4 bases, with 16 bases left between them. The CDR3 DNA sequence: TGTGCCAGCTCACCACCCTCTGGGGGGGGCTTTTACGAGCAGTACTTC. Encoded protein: CASSPPSGGGFYEQYF.

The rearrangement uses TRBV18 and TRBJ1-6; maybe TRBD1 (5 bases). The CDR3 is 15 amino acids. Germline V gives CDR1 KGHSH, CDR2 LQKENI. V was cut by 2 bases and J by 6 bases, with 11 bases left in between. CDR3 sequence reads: CASSPRPGSNSPLHF. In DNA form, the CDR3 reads TGTGCCAGCTCACCAAGGCCAGGGTCTAATTCACCCCTCCACTTT.

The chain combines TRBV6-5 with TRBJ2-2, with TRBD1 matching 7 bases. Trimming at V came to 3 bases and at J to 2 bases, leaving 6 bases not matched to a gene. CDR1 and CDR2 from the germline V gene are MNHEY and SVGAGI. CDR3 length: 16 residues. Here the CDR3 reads CASSYSKGANTGELFF. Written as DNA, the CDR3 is TGTGCCAGCAGTTATTCGAAGGGGGCCAACACCGGGGAGCTGTTTTTT.